These T cell receptor beta chains were read from a single sample in a study of CD8 T cells in ankylosing spondylitis. MiXCR, applied by TCRdb to the 5' RACE reads, yields one record per CDR3 protein. Of hundreds of thousands of distinct CDR3 sequences listed, roughly 13% are singletons. The sample taken for sequencing was blood, either unsorted or a sorted T cell fraction (not recorded which). The receptors derive from a male donor with ankylosing spondylitis. Both conserved end residues are part of each CDR3. The D gene is left open where the match is weak. Expanded clones get a size class; other rows say once, few or many, or leave the size out.

V,D,J,size,CDR3,DNA
TRBV12-3/TRBV12-4,-,TRBJ1-2,-,CASTWGAGGYTF,TGTGCCAGCACTTGGGGGGCGGGGGGCTACACCTTC
TRBV5-1,-,TRBJ2-3,-,CASSSTVSTDTQYF,TGCGCCAGCAGCTCGACAGTTAGCACAGATACGCAGTATTTT
TRBV7-9,TRBD2,TRBJ2-6,few,CATSYSSGLSGANVLTF,TGTGCCACCTCCTACTCTAGCGGACTCTCTGGGGCCAACGTCCTGACTTTC
TRBV20-1,-,TRBJ1-2,few,CSARGLQGWNGYTF,TGCAGTGCTAGAGGCTTACAGGGTTGGAATGGCTACACCTTC
TRBV20-1,TRBD1,TRBJ1-2,-,CSAGRGATSNYGYTF,TGCAGTGCCGGCAGGGGGGCAACTTCTAACTATGGCTACACCTTC
TRBV5-6,-,TRBJ2-7,-,CASSLGQGTLYEQYF,TGTGCCAGCAGCTTGGGCCAGGGCACCCTCTACGAGCAGTACTTC
TRBV10-3,TRBD1,TRBJ1-2,few,CAISDVGQGAGYGYTF,TGTGCCATCAGTGACGTAGGACAGGGGGCCGGCTATGGCTACACCTTC
TRBV7-2,-,TRBJ1-1,-,CASSSQATDTEAFF,TGTGCCAGCAGCTCCCAGGCGACGGACACTGAAGCTTTCTTT
TRBV5-1,-,TRBJ2-3,few,CASALVFSDTQYF,TGCGCCAGCGCACTAGTTTTCTCAGATACGCAGTATTTT
TRBV11-2,TRBD1,TRBJ1-5,few,CASSQGQGAHQPQHF,TGTGCCAGCAGCCAGGGACAGGGGGCCCATCAGCCCCAGCATTTT
TRBV6-5,TRBD2,TRBJ2-5,few,CASSYSWREAAGTQYF,TGTGCCAGCAGTTACTCATGGCGGGAGGCTGCCGGGACCCAGTACTTC
TRBV12-3/TRBV12-4,TRBD1,TRBJ1-1,few,CASITDREAFF,TGTGCCAGCATCACGGACAGGGAAGCTTTCTTT
TRBV9,-,TRBJ2-5,-,CASSDVARGETQYF,TGTGCCAGCAGCGACGTGGCCCGGGGAGAGACCCAGTACTTC
TRBV7-9,-,TRBJ2-4,many,CASKGRGNIQYF,TGTGCCAGCAAGGGACGGGGAAACATTCAGTACTTC
TRBV5-1,-,TRBJ1-1,few,CASSFAGELQTEAFF,TGCGCCAGCAGCTTCGCCGGGGAGTTGCAAACCGAAGCTTTCTTT
TRBV29-1,-,TRBJ2-1,-,CSVEELIREQFF,TGCAGCGTTGAAGAACTTATTCGTGAGCAGTTCTTC
TRBV7-8,-,TRBJ1-5,-,CASSLKGARGANQPQHF,TGTGCCAGCAGCTTAAAAGGGGCCCGAGGGGCGAATCAGCCCCAGCATTTT
TRBV7-9,-,TRBJ1-1,-,CASSLALGRDTEAFF,TGTGCCAGCAGCTTAGCGCTCGGCCGGGACACTGAAGCTTTCTTT
TRBV4-1,TRBD2,TRBJ2-1,few,CASSQEHSLAGGPNEQFF,TGCGCCAGCAGCCAAGAACATAGTTTAGCGGGAGGTCCAAATGAGCAGTTCTTC
TRBV18,TRBD1,TRBJ2-1,many,CASSPWGQNNEQFF,TGTGCCAGCTCACCATGGGGACAGAACAATGAGCAGTTCTTC
TRBV5-1,-,TRBJ2-2,-,CASSLGDSTGELFF,TGCGCCAGCAGCTTGGGAGACAGCACCGGGGAGCTGTTTTTT
TRBV2,TRBD2,TRBJ2-1,few,CASSGFGGRSDEQFF,TGTGCCAGCAGTGGGTTCGGCGGGAGGAGCGATGAGCAGTTCTTC
TRBV19,-,TRBJ1-5,-,CASSRVGSNQPQHF,TGTGCCAGTAGTAGGGTCGGGAGCAATCAGCCCCAGCATTTT
TRBV12-3/TRBV12-4,-,TRBJ2-2,few,CASSLDLAHTGELFF,TGTGCCAGCAGTTTGGACTTGGCCCACACCGGGGAGCTGTTTTTT
TRBV3-1,-,TRBJ2-5,few,CASSRRDFKPETQYF,TGTGCCAGCAGCCGGCGGGACTTCAAACCGGAGACCCAGTACTTC
TRBV3-1,-,TRBJ1-2,-,CASSQDLDSLTWYGYTF,TGTGCCAGCAGCCAAGACCTGGACAGCCTAACTTGGTATGGCTACACCTTC
TRBV12-3/TRBV12-4,TRBD1,TRBJ2-5,few,CASSSPGQGHQETQYF,TGTGCCAGCAGTAGTCCTGGACAGGGGCACCAAGAGACCCAGTACTTC
TRBV7-2,-,TRBJ1-2,few,CASSQSPGRTNYGYTF,TGTGCCAGCAGCCAATCACCCGGGCGAACTAACTATGGCTACACCTTC
TRBV4-2,-,TRBJ2-2,-,CASSLGLHTGELFF,TGTGCCAGCAGCCTGGGACTCCACACCGGGGAGCTGTTTTTT
TRBV2,-,TRBJ1-1,-,CASSEFGQDNTEAFF,TGTGCCAGCAGTGAATTTGGTCAGGACAACACTGAAGCTTTCTTT
TRBV14,-,TRBJ2-5,-,CASSQEEATYQETQYF,TGTGCCAGCAGCCAAGAAGAAGCGACTTACCAAGAGACCCAGTACTTC
TRBV7-2,-,TRBJ2-1,-,CASSLAWSSYNEQFF,TGTGCCAGCAGCTTAGCTTGGAGCTCCTACAATGAGCAGTTCTTC
TRBV6-5,-,TRBJ2-2,-,CASLRPPGELFF,TGTGCCAGCTTGCGTCCCCCCGGGGAGCTGTTTTTT
TRBV5-1,-,TRBJ2-3,few,CASSLAPWDILGTDTQYF,TGCGCCAGCAGCCTGGCGCCTTGGGACATCCTCGGCACAGATACGCAGTATTTT
TRBV3-1,TRBD2,TRBJ2-1,-,CASSQPSGRGSGGQFF,TGTGCCAGCAGCCAACCCAGCGGGAGGGGATCTGGTGGGCAGTTCTTC
TRBV7-2,-,TRBJ2-7,-,CASSLEVRWEQYF,TGTGCCAGCAGCTTAGAGGTGAGGTGGGAGCAGTACTTC
TRBV4-1,TRBD1,TRBJ1-6,few,CASSLRTGESPLHF,TGCGCCAGCAGCCTAAGGACAGGGGAATCACCCCTCCACTTT
TRBV29-1,-,TRBJ1-1,-,CSVTQTGNTEAFF,TGCAGCGTTACCCAGACGGGGAACACTGAAGCTTTCTTT
TRBV5-1,-,TRBJ1-1,many,CASSLGQVNTEAFF,TGCGCCAGCAGCTTGGGACAGGTGAACACTGAAGCTTTCTTT
TRBV10-3,TRBD1,TRBJ1-5,few,CATRTGMVQPQHF,TGTGCCACTAGGACAGGGATGGTTCAGCCCCAGCATTTT
TRBV2,-,TRBJ1-6,few,CASSNYDRSSPLHF,TGTGCCAGCAGCAATTACGACAGAAGTTCACCCCTCCACTTT
TRBV7-2,-,TRBJ1-1,few,CASSAREGTEAFF,TGTGCCAGCAGCGCCAGGGAGGGCACTGAAGCTTTCTTT
TRBV20-1,TRBD2,TRBJ2-1,many,CSANNLAVGSYNEQFF,TGCAGTGCCAATAACCTAGCGGTAGGCTCCTACAATGAGCAGTTCTTC
TRBV4-2,-,TRBJ2-1,many,CASSQDYATNNEQFF,TGTGCCAGCAGCCAAGATTATGCTACCAACAATGAGCAGTTCTTC
TRBV7-9,TRBD1,TRBJ1-2,-,CASSLGQELYGYTF,TGTGCCAGCAGCCTCGGACAGGAGCTCTATGGCTACACCTTC
TRBV14,-,TRBJ2-1,-,CASSQEWRGPSSYNEQFF,TGTGCCAGCAGCCAAGAATGGAGGGGGCCCAGCTCCTACAATGAGCAGTTCTTC